What follows is one T cell receptor beta chain and its context. These data belong to a study of blood T cell repertoires in COVID-19. The CDR3 contains 13 residues. Germline CDR1 and CDR2: SGHTA and FQGNSA. V was clipped by 3 bases and J by 5 bases; unmatched bases: 3. Repertoires were generated with immunoSEQ multiplex PCR, while TCRdb's copy carries only in-frame clones and drops some. The table has 200,000 to 300,000 clones, about 87% seen once. The sequence derives from a woman in her sixties or seventies with COVID-19, enrolled during active disease. The chain recombines TRBV7-2 with TRBJ2-7, with 8 bases fitting TRBD2. Sequencing was carried out using peripheral blood. CDR3 in DNA: TGTGCCAGCAGCTTGGGACTAGTTGACGAGCAGTACTTC. Residues: CASSLGLVDEQYF.